This TCR beta chain came from a study of early T cells in non-severe SARS-CoV-2 infection. Study overall: Sequencing was performed on bulk RNA from unsorted whole blood, leaving chains unpaired.

Study results and caveats: Anti-spike CD8 responses were favored in VDJdb matching, and private and CD4 specificities were missed.

The germline CDR1 and CDR2 sequences are KGHSH and LQKENI. Unmatched junction bases numbered 5, after V lost 3 bases and J lost 4 bases. The CDR3 contains 14 residues. The table lists this clonotype with many counts. The antigen is not known. The protocol attached unique molecular identifiers to individual cDNA molecules. Via MiXCR, TCRdb re-called the 5' RACE reads, giving one row per CDR3 protein. The sample consists of about 26,000 distinct CDR3 sequences, 5.3% of them appearing once. Sequenced: whole blood. The rearrangement joins TRBV18 to TRBJ2-7; the match to TRBD1 covers 8 bases. This receptor was identified in an adult who was a healthcare worker with PCR-confirmed SARS-CoV-2 infection or an uninfected control (not recorded which). The CDR3 sequence: CASSPGQGTYEQYF. CDR3 sequence (DNA): TGTGCCAGCTCACCCGGACAGGGTACATACGAGCAGTACTTC.